This T cell receptor (beta chain) was recovered during a study of blood T cell repertoires in COVID-19. Across the whole study: Samples came from the United States, Italy and Spain, spanning acute and convalescent COVID-19.

Libraries were prepared by immunoSEQ multiplex PCR; TCRdb keeps only in-frame clonotypes and omits some of them. This sample has 54,000 or so clones, with 80% to 90% found just once. Trimming removed 5 bases at V and 5 bases at J, with 21 bases between. The CDR3 extends over 17 amino acids. Germline V gives CDR1 LNHDA, CDR2 SQIVND (reference sequence). The J gene is TRBJ2-2, the V gene TRBV19; D gene ambiguous. The receptor's source is a human donor in a cohort sampled during active COVID-19. Specimen: peripheral blood. The CDR3 DNA is TGTGCCAGTAGTCCCCTTGGTCCTACGACTCCTACCGGGGAGCTGTTTTTT. This codes for CASSPLGPTTPTGELFF. Drawing the rest from reference TRBV19 and TRBJ2-2, the complete variable domain is DGGITQSPKYLFRKEGQNVTLSCEQNLNHDAMYWYRQDPGQGLRLIYYSQIVNDFQKGDIAEGYSVSREKKESFPLTVTSAQKNPTAFYLCASSPLGPTTPTGELFFGEGSRLTVL.